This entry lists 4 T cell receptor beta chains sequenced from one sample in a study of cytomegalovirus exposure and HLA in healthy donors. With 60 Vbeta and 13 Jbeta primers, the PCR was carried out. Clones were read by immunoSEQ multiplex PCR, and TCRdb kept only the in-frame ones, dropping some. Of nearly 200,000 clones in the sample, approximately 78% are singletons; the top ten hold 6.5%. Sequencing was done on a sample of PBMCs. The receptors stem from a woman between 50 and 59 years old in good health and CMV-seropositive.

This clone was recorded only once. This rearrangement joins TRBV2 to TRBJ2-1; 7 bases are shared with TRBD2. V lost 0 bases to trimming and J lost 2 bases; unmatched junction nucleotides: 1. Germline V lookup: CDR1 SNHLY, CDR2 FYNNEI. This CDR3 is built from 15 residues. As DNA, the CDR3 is TGTGCCAGCAGTGAAGCCGGGACTACCTACAATGAGCAGTTCTTC. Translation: CASSEAGTTYNEQFF.

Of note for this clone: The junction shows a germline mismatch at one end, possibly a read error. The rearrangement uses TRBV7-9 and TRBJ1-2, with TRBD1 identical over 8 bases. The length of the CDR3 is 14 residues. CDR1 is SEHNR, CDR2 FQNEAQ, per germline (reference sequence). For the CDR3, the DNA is TGTTCCAGCAGCTCTATGACAGGGGTGAATGGCTACACCTTC. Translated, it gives CSSSSMTGVNGYTF.

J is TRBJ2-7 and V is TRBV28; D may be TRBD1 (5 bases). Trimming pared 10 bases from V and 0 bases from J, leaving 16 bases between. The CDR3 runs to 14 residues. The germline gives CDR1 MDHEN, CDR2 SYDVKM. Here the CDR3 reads CATSGRPRSYEQYF. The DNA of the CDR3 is TGTGCCACCTCAGGGCGTCCCCGCTCCTACGAGCAGTACTTC.

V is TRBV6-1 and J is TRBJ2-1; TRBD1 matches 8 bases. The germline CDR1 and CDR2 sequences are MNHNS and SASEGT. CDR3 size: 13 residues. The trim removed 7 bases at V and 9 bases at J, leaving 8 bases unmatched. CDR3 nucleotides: TGTGCCAGCAATCAGGGGGCAGCTGGTGAGCAGTTCTTC. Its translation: CASNQGAAGEQFF.